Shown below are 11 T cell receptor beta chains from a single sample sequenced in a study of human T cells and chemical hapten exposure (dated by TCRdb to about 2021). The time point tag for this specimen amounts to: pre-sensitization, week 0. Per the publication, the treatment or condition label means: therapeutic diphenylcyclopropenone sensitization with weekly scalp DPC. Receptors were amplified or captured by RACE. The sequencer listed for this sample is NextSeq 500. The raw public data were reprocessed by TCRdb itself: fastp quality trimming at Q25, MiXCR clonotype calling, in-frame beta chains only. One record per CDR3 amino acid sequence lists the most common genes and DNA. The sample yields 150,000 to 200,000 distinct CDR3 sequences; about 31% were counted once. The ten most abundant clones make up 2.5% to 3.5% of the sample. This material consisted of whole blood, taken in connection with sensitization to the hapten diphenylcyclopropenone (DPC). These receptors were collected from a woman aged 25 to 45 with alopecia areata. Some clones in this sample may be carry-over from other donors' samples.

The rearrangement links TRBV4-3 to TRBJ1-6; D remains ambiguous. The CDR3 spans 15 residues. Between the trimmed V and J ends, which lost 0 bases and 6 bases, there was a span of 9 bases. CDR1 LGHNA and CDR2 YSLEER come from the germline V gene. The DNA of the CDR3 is TGCGCCAGCAGCCAAGAAGGGAGGTTTAATTCACCCCTCCACTTT. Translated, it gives CASSQEGRFNSPLHF.

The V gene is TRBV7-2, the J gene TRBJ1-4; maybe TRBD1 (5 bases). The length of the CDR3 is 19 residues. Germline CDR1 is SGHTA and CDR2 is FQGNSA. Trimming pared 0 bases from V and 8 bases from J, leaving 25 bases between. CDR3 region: CASSLALMRGGKEWEKLFF. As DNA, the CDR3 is TGTGCCAGCAGCTTAGCGCTAATGCGTGGGGGGAAGGAGTGGGAAAAACTGTTTTTT.

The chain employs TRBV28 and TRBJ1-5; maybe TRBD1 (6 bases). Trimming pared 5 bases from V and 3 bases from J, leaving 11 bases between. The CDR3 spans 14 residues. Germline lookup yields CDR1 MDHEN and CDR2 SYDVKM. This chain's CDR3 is CASSAGHNNQPQHF. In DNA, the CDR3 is TGTGCCAGCAGTGCGGGACACAACAATCAGCCCCAGCATTTT.

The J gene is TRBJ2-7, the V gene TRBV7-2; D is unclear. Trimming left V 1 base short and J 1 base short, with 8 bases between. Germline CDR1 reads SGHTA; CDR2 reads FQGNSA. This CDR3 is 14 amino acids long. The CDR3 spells CASSLELQSYEQYF. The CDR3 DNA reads TGTGCCAGCAGCTTAGAACTACAGTCCTACGAGCAGTACTTC. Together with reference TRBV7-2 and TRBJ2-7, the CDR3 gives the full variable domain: GAGVSQSPSNKVTEKGKDVELRCDPISGHTALYWYRQSLGQGLEFLIYFQGNSAPDKSGLPSDRFSAERTGGSVSTLTIQRTQQEDSAVYLCASSLELQSYEQYFGPGTRLTVT.

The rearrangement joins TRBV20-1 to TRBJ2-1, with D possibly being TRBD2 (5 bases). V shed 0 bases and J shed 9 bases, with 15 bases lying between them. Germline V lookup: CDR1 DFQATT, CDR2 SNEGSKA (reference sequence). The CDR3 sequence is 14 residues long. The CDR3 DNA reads TGCAGTGCTAGAGATCTAAGGCCACGGGGTGAGCAGTTCTTC. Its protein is CSARDLRPRGEQFF.

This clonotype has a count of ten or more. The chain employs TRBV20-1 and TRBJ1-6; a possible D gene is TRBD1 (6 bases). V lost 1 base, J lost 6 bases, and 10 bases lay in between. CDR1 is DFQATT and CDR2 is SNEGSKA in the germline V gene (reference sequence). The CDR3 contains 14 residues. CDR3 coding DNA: TGCAGTGCTAGAGTGCCAGGGGTTAATTCACCCCTCCACTTT. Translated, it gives CSARVPGVNSPLHF.

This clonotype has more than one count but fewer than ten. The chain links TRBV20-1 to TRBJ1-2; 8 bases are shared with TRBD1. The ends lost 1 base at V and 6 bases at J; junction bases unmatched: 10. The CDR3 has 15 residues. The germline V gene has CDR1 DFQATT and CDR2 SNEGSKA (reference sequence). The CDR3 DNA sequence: TGCAGTGCTAGAGCTCTTGGGCAGGGGGCTGATGGCTACACCTTC. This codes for CSARALGQGADGYTF.

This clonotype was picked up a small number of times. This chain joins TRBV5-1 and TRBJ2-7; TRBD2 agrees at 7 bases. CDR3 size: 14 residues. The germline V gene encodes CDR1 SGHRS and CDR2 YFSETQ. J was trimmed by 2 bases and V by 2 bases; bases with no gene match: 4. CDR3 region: CASSFAGAPYEQYF. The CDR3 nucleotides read TGCGCCAGCAGCTTCGCGGGAGCCCCCTACGAGCAGTACTTC.

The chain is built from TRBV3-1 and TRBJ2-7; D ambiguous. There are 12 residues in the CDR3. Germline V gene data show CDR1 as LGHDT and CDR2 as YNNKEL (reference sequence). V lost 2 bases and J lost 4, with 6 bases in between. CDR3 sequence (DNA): TGTGCCAGCAGCCAATTTCCTTACGAGCAGTACTTC. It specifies CASSQFPYEQYF.

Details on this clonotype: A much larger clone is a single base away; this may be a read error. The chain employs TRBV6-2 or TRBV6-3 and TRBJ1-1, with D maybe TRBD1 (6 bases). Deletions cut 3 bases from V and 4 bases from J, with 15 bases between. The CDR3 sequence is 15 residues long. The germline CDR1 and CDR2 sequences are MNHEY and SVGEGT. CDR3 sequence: CASSYRGLRSTEAFF. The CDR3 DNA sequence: TGTGCCAGCAGTTATCGGGGGCTAAGGAGCACTGAAGCTTTCTTT.

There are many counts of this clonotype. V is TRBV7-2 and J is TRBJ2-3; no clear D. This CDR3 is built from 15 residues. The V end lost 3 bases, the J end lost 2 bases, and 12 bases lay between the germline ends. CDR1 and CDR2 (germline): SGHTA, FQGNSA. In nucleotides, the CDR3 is TGTGCCAGCAGCTTTCGTAACAGCTACACAGATACGCAGTATTTT. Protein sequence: CASSFRNSYTDTQYF.